A single sample is the source of the 5 T cell receptor beta chains below, sequenced in a study of radiotherapy plus CTLA-4 blockade in lung cancer. Repertoires were generated with immunoSEQ multiplex PCR, while TCRdb's copy carries only in-frame clones and drops some. The table shows 50,000 to 85,000 clones, with around 86% occurring only once. This sample comprised peripheral blood, obtained from a patient treated with radiotherapy plus ipilimumab. The receptors here all came from a human donor with non-small cell lung cancer who had a partial response to radiotherapy plus ipilimumab.

The chain carries TRBV7-3 and TRBJ2-1; D might be TRBD1 (6 bases). Per the germline V gene, CDR1 is SGHTA and CDR2 is FQGTGA. The CDR3 has 14 amino acids. V was trimmed by 4 bases and J by 8 bases, leaving 15 bases between them. The CDR3 here is CASSSGQLGHEQFF. The CDR3 coding sequence is TGTGCCAGCAGCTCTGGACAGCTGGGGCATGAGCAGTTCTTC. Full variable domain (missing parts from reference TRBV7-3 and TRBJ2-1): GAGVSQTPSNKVTEKGKYVELRCDPISGHTALYWYRQSLGQGPEFLIYFQGTGAADDSGLPNDRFFAVRPEGSVSTLKIQRTERGDSAVYLCASSSGQLGHEQFFGPGTRLTVL.

This chain connects TRBV5-4 to TRBJ2-5; 9 bases map to TRBD1. The J call may be wrong; the DNA end is better matched by TRBJ2-7. Germline V CDR1 and CDR2: SGHNT, YYREEE (reference sequence). The CDR3 spans 15 residues. CDR3 DNA: TGTGCCAGCAGCTCATTAGGGGACAGGGCCTACGAGCAGTACTTC. Encoded protein: CASSSLGDRAYEQYF.

This chain links TRBV18 with TRBJ1-2; 8 bases line up with TRBD1. The germline V gene has CDR1 KGHSH and CDR2 LQKENI. The CDR3 spans 14 residues. V was clipped by 3 bases and J by 6 bases; unmatched bases: 6. The CDR3 DNA is TGTGCCAGCTCACCCGGACAGGGAAACAATGGCTACACCTTC. This sequence encodes CASSPGQGNNGYTF.

The chain carries TRBV7-2 and TRBJ2-3, with 9 bases that match TRBD2. This CDR3 is built from 15 residues. Germline V gives CDR1 SGHTA, CDR2 FQGNSA. Trimming cost V 0 bases and J 5 bases; bases outside gene matches: 3. CDR3 protein: CASSLAQLAGDTQYF. CDR3 nucleotide sequence: TGTGCCAGCAGCTTAGCCCAACTAGCGGGAGATACGCAGTATTTT.

This sequence joins TRBV9 and TRBJ2-5; D perhaps matches TRBD1 (6 bases). CDR3 length: 16 residues. Germline lookup yields CDR1 SGDLS and CDR2 YYNGEE. V was clipped by 1 base and J by 5 bases, with 18 bases between them. The chain's CDR3 is CASSVKGDHPVETQYF. CDR3 DNA sequence: TGTGCCAGCAGCGTAAAGGGGGATCATCCGGTGGAGACCCAGTACTTC.